This T cell receptor (beta chain) was recorded in a study of human T cells and chemical hapten exposure. Study at large: Sensitizing treatment utilized 2% DPC over a roughly 2 cm by roughly 2 cm portion of upper inner arm skin. Weekly diphenylcyclopropenone doses were given to patients' scalps across the approximately 26-week study. Alopecia areata, totalis or universalis was found in mostly female patients.

Many counts were recorded for this clonotype. The length of the CDR3 is 12 residues. Stated time point: patch test 3, about 24 weeks after DPC sensitization. The sample's treatment: therapeutic diphenylcyclopropenone sensitization with weekly scalp DPC. At every patch-test visit, blood was drawn before the patch test was applied. From the RACE reads, TCRdb called clonotypes with MiXCR, one entry per CDR3 protein. The data contain roughly 90,000 distinct CDR3 sequences, about a tenth of them singletons. The TCR sequence derives from a woman between 25 and 40 years old with alopecia areata. Some clones in this sample may be carry-over from other donors' samples. The sample here was whole blood, taken in connection with sensitization to the hapten diphenylcyclopropenone (DPC). V is TRBV21-1 and J is TRBJ2-5. TRBV21-1 is listed as a pseudogene. The CDR3 is CASSPFEKTQYF. CDR3 sequence (DNA): TGTGCCAGCAGCCCCTTCGAGAAGACCCAGTACTTC.